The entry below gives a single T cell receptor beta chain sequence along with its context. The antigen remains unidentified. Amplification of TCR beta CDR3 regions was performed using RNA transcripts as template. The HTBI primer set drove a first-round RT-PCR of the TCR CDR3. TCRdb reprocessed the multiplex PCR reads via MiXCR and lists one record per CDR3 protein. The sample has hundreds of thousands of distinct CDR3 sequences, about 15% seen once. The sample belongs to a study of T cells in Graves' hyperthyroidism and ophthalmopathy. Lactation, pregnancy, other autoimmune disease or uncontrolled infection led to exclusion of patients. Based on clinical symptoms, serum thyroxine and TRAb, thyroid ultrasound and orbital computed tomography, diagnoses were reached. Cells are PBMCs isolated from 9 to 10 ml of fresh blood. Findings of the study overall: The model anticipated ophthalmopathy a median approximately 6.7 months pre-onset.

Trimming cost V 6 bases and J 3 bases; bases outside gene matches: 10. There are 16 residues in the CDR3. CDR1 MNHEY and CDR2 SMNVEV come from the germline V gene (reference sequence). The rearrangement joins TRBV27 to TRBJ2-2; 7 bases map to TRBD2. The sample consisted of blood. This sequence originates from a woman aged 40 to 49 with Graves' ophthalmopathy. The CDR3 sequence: CASRGTPGGHTGELFF. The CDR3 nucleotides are TGTGCCAGCAGAGGGACTCCGGGGGGACACACCGGGGAGCTGTTTTTT.